The sample holds a few counts of the clone carrying this TCR beta chain. Antigen: not known. Other DNA sequences in the sample encode the same CDR3. Regarding donors, all were healthy bone marrow donors. The PCR ran on 60 Vbeta and 13 Jbeta primers. Generated by immunoSEQ multiplex PCR, the TCRdb table keeps only in-frame clones and is missing some. This sample carries roughly 140,000 clones, roughly 80% of them seen once, and the ten largest clones take 1.2%. Germline V gives CDR1 MNHEY, CDR2 SMNVEV (reference sequence). The ends were cut back, 6 bases at V and 4 bases at J, with 15 bases in the middle. The CDR3 spans 14 residues. The data derive from a study of cytomegalovirus exposure and HLA in healthy donors. Points from the study as a whole: In vitro, a few CMV-associated chains proved specific for CMV antigens. Among TCR beta chains of equal frequency, HLA-associated ones were more clonally expanded in a later analysis.

This clonotype was obtained from a female donor in good health and CMV-seronegative. The rearrangement uses TRBV27 and TRBJ1-1, with D maybe TRBD1 (6 bases). Source material: PBMCs. The CDR3 DNA is TGTGCCAGCAGCCTACAGGGCCTCGGCACTGAAGCTTTCTTT. This codes for CASSLQGLGTEAFF.